This T cell receptor (beta chain) was recovered during a study of shared clonotypes between healthy human individuals. Study results and caveats: Among non-shared clonotypes, generation probabilities were lower than among those shared by all four donors.

Clones were sequenced by immunoSEQ multiplex PCR, and TCRdb holds only the in-frame ones, with some missing. This sample carries around 1.5 million clones, 95% to 99% of them seen once, and the ten largest clones take 0.4% to 0.45%. This CDR3 contains 12 residues. V was cut by 3 bases and J by 8 bases, with 7 bases left in between. Germline lookup yields CDR1 KGHSH and CDR2 LQKENI. This clone was observed a single time. Its antigen is unknown. The sequencing input was naive CD4+ T cells sorted from blood. As for subset: CD45RA+ positively selected. The receptor was isolated from a young man in good health. V gene TRBV18 combines with J gene TRBJ1-4; no clear D gene. The CDR3 sequence: CASSPDIEKLFF. The CDR3 region has the DNA TGTGCCAGCTCACCGGATATAGAAAAACTGTTTTTT.